The sequence of this T cell receptor beta chain was determined in a study of blood T cell repertoires in COVID-19. One Seattle source followed patients from active infection through their disease course. TCRdb keeps only in-frame clones here, not all; method: immunoSEQ multiplex PCR. This table has 100,000 to 150,000 clones, about 74% appearing once. This TCR was recovered from an elderly man with COVID-19, enrolled during active disease. The sample was peripheral blood.

The CDR3 reads CASGAQETQYF. The CDR3 DNA sequence: TGTGCCAGCGGGGCCCAAGAGACCCAGTACTTC. The gene calls are TRBV9 and TRBJ2-5; maybe TRBD1 (5 bases). V lost 7 bases to trimming and J lost 1 base, with 5 bases between them. CDR1 SGDLS and CDR2 YYNGEE come from the germline V gene. CDR3 length: 11 amino acids.